This TCR beta chain was recovered during a study of T cell changes during pregnancy in multiple sclerosis. Only in-frame clones appear in the TCRdb table, and some are missing; sequencing was by immunoSEQ multiplex PCR. Here the sample spans around 40,000 clones, approximately 90% being singletons. Between the trimmed V and J ends, which lost 0 bases and 5 bases, there was a span of 5 bases. This CDR3 region has 12 residues. Germline assignment: CDR1 SGHTA and CDR2 FQGNSA. The sequences come from CD4+ T cells from peripheral blood mononuclear cells, collected in the second trimester of pregnancy. The sequence was collected from a female donor with multiple sclerosis, enrolled in a pregnancy study. The J gene is TRBJ2-7, the V gene TRBV7-2; possible D gene TRBD2, 5 bases. The CDR3 sequence: CASSLAGDEQYF. Written as DNA, the CDR3 is TGTGCCAGCAGCTTAGCCGGGGACGAGCAGTACTTC. Based on the CDR3 plus reference TRBV7-2 and TRBJ2-7, the full variable domain is GAGVSQSPSNKVTEKGKDVELRCDPISGHTALYWYRQSLGQGLEFLIYFQGNSAPDKSGLPSDRFSAERTGGSVSTLTIQRTQQEDSAVYLCASSLAGDEQYFGPGTRLTVT.